The T cell receptor (beta chain) under discussion was sequenced for a study of cytomegalovirus exposure and HLA in healthy donors. This CDR3 has 13 amino acids. Trimming pared 10 bases from V and 2 bases from J, leaving 13 bases between. Germline lookup yields CDR1 MDHEN and CDR2 SYDVKM. This clone appeared a few times. Antigen: not known. Researchers ran the PCR with 60 Vbeta and 13 Jbeta primers. Only in-frame clones appear in the TCRdb table, and some are missing; sequencing was by immunoSEQ multiplex PCR. The table lists about 120,000 clones, more than 9% of them singletons. Overall study results and limits: Accurate prediction of HLA-A and HLA-B alleles (for most subjects) was reportedly achieved from TCR beta sequences. Reportedly, a later analysis found an Asian-associated ancestry cluster had fewer N-insertions than the approximately 670-donor mean.

V usage is TRBV28 and J usage is TRBJ2-3; a weak D match, TRBD2 (6 bases). Sequencing was carried out using PBMCs. This sequence was found in a woman under 30 in good health and CMV-seropositive. The CDR3: CANGSGSTDTQYF. The DNA of the CDR3 is TGTGCCAACGGAAGCGGGTCCACAGATACGCAGTATTTT.